The 20 T cell receptor beta chains below all came from one sample that was sequenced in a study of T cells after yellow fever vaccination (dated by TCRdb to 2018 to 2020). This sample's treatment or condition label indicates: live attenuated yellow fever vaccine strain. The library was made by 5' RACE. The sequencing machine was an Illumina HiSeq 2500. TCRdb reworked the public reads: Q25 trimming with fastp, MiXCR clone assembly, productive beta chains retained. Under each unique CDR3 protein, matching rows form one entry showing the most common genes and DNA. The sample includes roughly 68,000 distinct CDR3 sequences, with approximately 6.1% observed a single time. The top ten constitute about 40% of the sample. The sequencing used CD8+ T cells sorted from PBMCs, collected roughly 45 days after the first yellow fever vaccination. The receptor set was obtained from a man between 18 and 35 years old who received the YFV17D yellow fever vaccine.

In its sample, this clonotype was seen a few times. The chain carries TRBV12-3 or TRBV12-4 and TRBJ1-3; D may be TRBD1 (6 bases). Trimming shortened V by 3 bases and J by 0 bases, and 9 bases separated the two germline ends. The CDR3 extends over 15 amino acids. As DNA, the CDR3 is TGTGCCAGCAGTTTGACAGGTTCCTCTGGAAACACCATATATTTT. Amino acid sequence: CASSLTGSSGNTIYF.

The table lists this clonotype with many counts. The chain has TRBV5-1 and TRBJ2-1, with D possibly matching TRBD2 (5 bases). CDR1 and CDR2 (germline): SGHRS, YFSETQ. The ends were cut back, 2 bases at V and 7 bases at J, with 16 bases in the middle. The CDR3 runs to 15 residues. The CDR3 sequence: CASSFSGGGRNEQFF. CDR3 DNA: TGCGCCAGCAGCTTCAGCGGCGGAGGAAGGAATGAGCAGTTCTTC.

V usage is TRBV4-3 and J usage is TRBJ1-1, with D unresolved. The V gene's germline CDR1 is LGHNA and CDR2 YSLEER. Trimming stripped 0 bases from V and 2 bases from J, with 10 bases between. The CDR3 has 15 amino acids. The CDR3: CASSQEGLVNTEAFF. The DNA of the CDR3 is TGCGCCAGCAGCCAAGAGGGATTGGTCAACACTGAAGCTTTCTTT.

This clonotype was counted between two and nine times. J is TRBJ2-1 and V is TRBV18, with a weak D call TRBD2 (6 bases). Per germline, CDR1 KGHSH and CDR2 LQKENI. The CDR3 totals 15 residues. V lost 6 bases to trimming and J lost 5 bases, with 17 bases between them. The CDR3 here is CASSRGKRVDNEQFF. The CDR3 DNA sequence: TGTGCCAGCTCCCGGGGCAAGCGGGTCGACAATGAGCAGTTCTTC.

In its sample, this clonotype was seen many times. The chain links TRBV7-3 to TRBJ2-2; 9 bases line up with TRBD1. CDR1 is SGHTA, CDR2 FQGTGA, per germline. The length of the CDR3 is 16 residues. The junction had 13 bases not matched to a gene; V was cut back by 5 bases and J by 9 bases. This CDR3 is CASSPEGQGPWRELFF. CDR3 in DNA: TGTGCCAGCAGCCCAGAGGGACAGGGACCGTGGAGGGAGCTGTTTTTT.

This clonotype came up many times. The genes are TRBV9 and TRBJ2-3; unclear D gene. This CDR3 region has 16 residues. The germline CDR1 and CDR2 sequences are SGDLS and YYNGEE. Trimming took off 3 bases at V and 4 bases at J, with 18 bases between the two ends. The CDR3 nucleotides are TGTGCCAGCAGCGGGATTCCCCCATCTAGTCCAGATACGCAGTATTTT. This translates into CASSGIPPSSPDTQYF.

The rearrangement links TRBV7-2 to TRBJ2-2; TRBD1 agrees at 12 bases. V lost 4 bases to trimming and J lost 6 bases; unmatched junction nucleotides: 9. This CDR3 region has 17 residues. Germline V CDR1 and CDR2: SGHTA, FQGNSA. The CDR3 DNA is TGTGCCAGCAGCTCTTTGAGGGACAGGGGGCTCGCCGGGGAGCTGTTTTTT. Residues: CASSSLRDRGLAGELFF.

This clonotype was picked up many times. This chain links TRBV27 with TRBJ2-6; no clear D gene. In germline, CDR1 is MNHEY, CDR2 SMNVEV (reference sequence). This CDR3 spans 16 amino acids. V was cut by 2 bases and J by 0 bases, with 8 bases left in between. The CDR3 bases are TGTGCCAGCAGTTTAAAGGCGGCCTCTGGGGCCAACGTCCTGACTTTC. Amino acids: CASSLKAASGANVLTF.

This sequence joins TRBV6-5 and TRBJ2-5; D may match TRBD1 or TRBD2 (6 bases each). CDR1 and CDR2 (germline): MNHEY, SVGAGI. Between the trimmed V and J ends, which lost 5 bases and 0 bases, there was a span of 19 bases. The CDR3 covers 17 residues. The CDR3 coding sequence is TGTGCCAGCAGTCACCACCTCGGGGGCCCGTACCAAGAGACCCAGTACTTC. Translating it yields CASSHHLGGPYQETQYF.

This sequence joins TRBV10-2 and TRBJ2-5; 7 bases line up with TRBD1. Per the germline V gene, CDR1 is WSHSY and CDR2 is SAAADI. The length of the CDR3 is 13 residues. V lost 6 bases, J lost 9 bases, and 10 bases stayed unmatched. For the CDR3, the DNA is TGCGCCAGCAGGTCACAGGGGATGGGGGCCCAGTACTTC. Translation gives CASRSQGMGAQYF.

This clonotype occurred many times. The rearrangement links TRBV9 to TRBJ2-1; D is perhaps TRBD1 or TRBD2 (6 bases each). Germline V gene lookup returns CDR1 SGDLS and CDR2 YYNGEE. This CDR3 has 15 amino acids. V shed 1 base and J shed 2 bases, with 10 bases lying between them. CDR3 nucleotides: TGTGCCAGCAGCGTAAGGGGGGCCACCTACAATGAGCAGTTCTTC. Amino acids: CASSVRGATYNEQFF. Filled out from reference TRBV9 and TRBJ2-1, the complete variable domain reads DSGVTQTPKHLITATGQRVTLRCSPRSGDLSVYWYQQSLDQGLQFLIQYYNGEERAKGNILERFSAQQFPDLHSELNLSSLELGDSALYFCASSVRGATYNEQFFGPGTRLTVL.

This clonotype was counted many times. The V and J genes are TRBV12-3 or TRBV12-4 and TRBJ2-1; 9 nucleotides align to TRBD1. The CDR3 covers 16 residues. V was clipped by 6 bases and J by 5 bases; unmatched bases: 11. This CDR3 reads CASSMRYRGQNNEQFF. DNA for the CDR3: TGTGCCAGCAGCATGCGCTACAGGGGGCAAAACAATGAGCAGTTCTTC.

The sample holds many counts of this clonotype. J is TRBJ2-1 and V is TRBV14, with D possibly TRBD2 on 5 matching bases. Trimming stripped 5 bases from V and 0 bases from J, with 14 bases between. Germline assignment: CDR1 SGHDN and CDR2 FVKESK. The CDR3 loop spans 16 amino acids. The CDR3 is CASSSSGVVSYNEQFF. In DNA, the CDR3 is TGTGCCAGCAGCTCGTCCGGGGTTGTCTCCTACAATGAGCAGTTCTTC. The variable domain in full, with the rest retrieved from reference TRBV14 and TRBJ2-1, is EAGVTQFPSHSVIEKGQTVTLRCDPISGHDNLYWYRRVMGKEIKFLLHFVKESKQDESGMPNNRFLAERTGGTYSTLKVQPAELEDSGVYFCASSSSGVVSYNEQFFGPGTRLTVL.

This clonotype has ten or more counts. V and J are TRBV7-2 and TRBJ2-1; 9 bases align to TRBD2. The CDR3 has 16 residues. The germline gives CDR1 SGHTA, CDR2 FQGNSA. V dropped 5 bases and J dropped 4; count of bases not matched to a gene: 9. This CDR3 reads CASSPLRAGGYNEQFF. Here the CDR3 DNA reads TGTGCCAGCAGCCCCCTGAGGGCGGGGGGGTACAATGAGCAGTTCTTC.

In this sample, this clonotype turned up many times. The rearrangement links TRBV2 to TRBJ2-3; TRBD1 agrees at 8 bases. Trimming at V came to 8 bases and at J to 3 bases, leaving 10 bases not matched to a gene. The CDR3 is 15 amino acids. The germline V gene encodes CDR1 SNHLY and CDR2 FYNNEI. The CDR3 sequence: CASGYGQGRTDTQYF. The CDR3 DNA reads TGTGCCAGCGGCTACGGACAGGGACGGACAGATACGCAGTATTTT.

This clonotype was counted a few times. The V gene is TRBV7-9, the J gene TRBJ1-5, with TRBD1 matching over 10 bases. The V gene end was trimmed by 5 bases and the J gene end by 4 bases; junction bases not matched to a gene: 2. CDR3 size: 14 residues. The V gene's germline CDR1 is SEHNR and CDR2 FQNEAQ (reference sequence). The CDR3 nucleotides are TGTGCCAGCAGCCGGACAGGGGGAAATCAGCCCCAGCATTTT. It codes for CASSRTGGNQPQHF.

This clonotype was counted a few times. At one of its ends the junction is not consistent with the germline gene, which may arise from a read error. This chain joins TRBV7-7 and TRBJ1-4; D call uncertain. The CDR3 is 16 amino acids. Germline loops: CDR1 SSHAT, CDR2 FNYEAQ (reference sequence). The CDR3 DNA sequence: TGTGCTAGCAGCTCAATCTACCGGGCGAGAGGGGAAAAACTGTTTTTT. Protein product: CASSSIYRARGEKLFF.

This clonotype was detected ten times or more. The chain has TRBV5-1 and TRBJ2-1, with D possibly TRBD1 on 5 matching bases. The length of the CDR3 is 13 residues. Trimming took off 1 base at V and 8 bases at J, with 10 bases between the two ends. The germline V gene encodes CDR1 SGHRS and CDR2 YFSETQ. In DNA, the CDR3 is TGCGCCAGCAGCTTGAGGGGTGTCGATGAGCAGTTCTTC. Translation: CASSLRGVDEQFF.

In this sample, this clonotype turned up many times. The chain joins TRBV29-1 to TRBJ1-1; TRBD1 aligns across 9 bases. The CDR3 sequence is 13 residues long. CDR1 is SQVTM, CDR2 ANQGSEA, per germline. V was pared by 6 bases and J by 0 bases, with 2 bases of the junction left unmatched. CDR3 in amino acids: CSVTGGLNTEAFF. CDR3 DNA sequence: TGCAGCGTAACAGGGGGCCTGAACACTGAAGCTTTCTTT.

At least ten counts were recorded for this clonotype. This chain joins TRBV4-1 and TRBJ2-2; D remains unclear. Trimming took off 8 bases at V and 7 bases at J, with 5 bases between the two ends. There are 10 residues in the CDR3. Germline V gene lookup returns CDR1 MGHRA and CDR2 YSYEKL. In nucleotides, the CDR3 is TGCGCCAGCGGCAACGGGGAGCTGTTTTTT. It specifies CASGNGELFF.